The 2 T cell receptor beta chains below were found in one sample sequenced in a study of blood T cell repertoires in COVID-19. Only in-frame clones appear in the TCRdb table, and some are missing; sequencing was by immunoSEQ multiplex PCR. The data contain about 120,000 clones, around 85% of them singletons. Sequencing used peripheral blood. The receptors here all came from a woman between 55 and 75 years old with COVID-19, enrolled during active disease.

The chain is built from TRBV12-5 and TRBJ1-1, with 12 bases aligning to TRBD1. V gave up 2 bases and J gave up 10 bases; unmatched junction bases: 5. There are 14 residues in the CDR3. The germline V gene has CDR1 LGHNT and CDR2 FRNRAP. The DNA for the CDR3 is TGTGCTAGTGGTTTGTCTGGGACAGGGGGCTCAGCTTTCTTT. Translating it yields CASGLSGTGGSAFF.

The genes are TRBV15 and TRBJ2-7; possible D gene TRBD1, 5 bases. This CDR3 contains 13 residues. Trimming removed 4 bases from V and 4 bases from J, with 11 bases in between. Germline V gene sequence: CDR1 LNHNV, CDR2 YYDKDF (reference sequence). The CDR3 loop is CATSIQGGYEQYF. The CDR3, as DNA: TGTGCCACCAGCATCCAGGGTGGGTACGAGCAGTACTTC.